This entry lists 8 T cell receptor beta chains sequenced from one sample in a study of blood T cell repertoires in COVID-19 (dated by TCRdb to the early 2020s). Libraries were constructed by the immunoSEQ multiplex PCR assay. Held by TCRdb, this immuneACCESS table contains in-frame sequences only and omits some clones. Under half of the omission traces to an unresolved V gene where checked; the cause of the rest is unknown. The sample yields roughly 230,000 clones; more than 75% were counted once. Around 0.97% of the sample lies in the top ten. Sequencing input: peripheral blood. All receptors come from a man in his forties or fifties with acute or convalescent COVID-19.

V usage is TRBV3-1 (or the pseudogene TRBV3-2) and J usage is TRBJ2-5, with 8 positions matching TRBD1. Germline CDR1 is LGHDT and CDR2 is YNNKEL (reference sequence). With V trimmed by 3 bases and J by 7 bases, 4 bases remained unmatched. This CDR3 has 13 amino acids. The CDR3: CASSQGQEGTQYF. The CDR3 nucleotides read TGTGCCAGCAGCCAGGGACAGGAGGGGACCCAGTACTTC.

The chain links TRBV2 to TRBJ2-1; 7 nucleotides match TRBD1. V lost 6 bases and J lost 2; bases outside the gene matches: 4. Per the germline V gene, CDR1 is SNHLY and CDR2 is FYNNEI. CDR3 length equals 14 residues. CDR3 residues: CASRIGTAYNEQFF. CDR3 bases: TGTGCCAGCAGAATAGGGACAGCCTACAATGAGCAGTTCTTC.

The chain combines TRBV2 with TRBJ1-4; 8 bases fit TRBD1. The length of the CDR3 is 14 residues. Germline V lookup: CDR1 SNHLY, CDR2 FYNNEI. J gave up 8 bases and V 6 bases, and 8 bases lay outside the gene matches. The CDR3 DNA reads TGTGCCAGCAGATCCGACAGGGGTGGAGAAAAACTGTTTTTT. Its translation: CASRSDRGGEKLFF. The whole variable domain, filled in from reference TRBV2 and TRBJ1-4, reads EPEVTQTPSHQVTQMGQEVILRCVPISNHLYFYWYRQILGQKVEFLVSFYNNEISEKSEIFDDQFSVERPDGSNFTLKIRSTKLEDSAMYFCASRSDRGGEKLFFGSGTQLSVL.

The chain joins TRBV5-1 to TRBJ2-1; D not certain. Trimming removed 0 bases from V and 0 bases from J, with 7 bases in between. Per germline, CDR1 SGHRS and CDR2 YFSETQ. CDR3 length: 15 residues. The CDR3 region is CASSLATDSYNEQFF. CDR3 DNA sequence: TGCGCCAGCAGCTTGGCAACAGACTCCTACAATGAGCAGTTCTTC.

The rearrangement uses TRBV7-8 and TRBJ1-2; 10 bases agree with TRBD1. After removal of 5 bases from V and 5 bases from J, the junction contained 2 bases not matched to a gene. The CDR3 length is 13 residues. Per the germline V gene, CDR1 is SGHVS and CDR2 is FQNEAQ. CDR3 protein: CASSRDRGYGYTF. The CDR3 DNA follows: TGTGCCAGCAGCCGGGACAGGGGTTATGGCTACACCTTC.

The chain combines TRBV11-1 with TRBJ2-2; perhaps TRBD1 as D (6 bases). Germline assignment: CDR1 SGHAT and CDR2 FQDESV (reference sequence). V lost 4 bases and J 4 bases, leaving 13 bases between the germline ends. This CDR3 spans 15 amino acids. Here the CDR3 DNA reads TGTGCCAGCAGCTCCCGGACAGTTTTCACCGGGGAGCTGTTTTTT. This translates into CASSSRTVFTGELFF. Full variable domain (outside the CDR3, taken from reference TRBV11-1 and TRBJ2-2): EAEVAQSPRYKITEKSQAVAFWCDPISGHATLYWYRQILGQGPELLVQFQDESVVDDSQLPKDRFSAERLKGVDSTLKIQPAELGDSAMYLCASSSRTVFTGELFFGEGSRLTVL.

The chain has TRBV2 and TRBJ2-7; weak D call: TRBD2 (6 bases). The CDR3 spans 14 residues. V shed 1 base and J shed 1 base, with 8 bases lying between them. Germline values: CDR1 SNHLY, CDR2 FYNNEI. In DNA, the CDR3 is TGTGCCAGCAGTGAAGGACGGGAGTCCTACGAGCAGTACTTC. It encodes CASSEGRESYEQYF.

The rearrangement uses TRBV5-1 and TRBJ1-2; possible D gene TRBD1, 5 bases. Trimming left V 0 bases short and J 4 bases short, with 13 bases between. The CDR3 sequence is 15 residues long. Germline CDR1 and CDR2: SGHRS and YFSETQ. Here the CDR3 DNA reads TGCGCCAGCAGCTTGGACCCAGGGAAGAGCTATGGCTACACCTTC. Translating gives CASSLDPGKSYGYTF.